The source of this T cell receptor beta chain is a study of blood T cells in healthy people across ages. Next came a second PCR, run for about 7 to 12 cycles, which used a sample-barcoded 5' primer along with a J-beta primer mix. MiXCR, applied by TCRdb to the 5' RACE reads, yields one record per CDR3 protein. The table shows 700,000 to 800,000 distinct CDR3 sequences, with 40% to 45% occurring only once. Whole-study findings and limits: Diversity estimates drawn from one million T cells were deemed underestimates.

This clonotype came up a few times. Its antigen is unknown. The germline V gene has CDR1 DFQATT and CDR2 SNEGSKA (reference sequence). V was clipped by 0 bases and J by 3 bases, with 6 bases between them. The CDR3 loop spans 12 amino acids. Sequenced sample: blood. The gene calls are TRBV20-1 and TRBJ2-7, with D possibly matching TRBD1 (5 bases). The TCR was taken from a woman aged 55-70 years in good health. The CDR3 DNA reads TGCAGTGCTAGAGACAGGGACTACGAGCAGTACTTC. This codes for CSARDRDYEQYF.